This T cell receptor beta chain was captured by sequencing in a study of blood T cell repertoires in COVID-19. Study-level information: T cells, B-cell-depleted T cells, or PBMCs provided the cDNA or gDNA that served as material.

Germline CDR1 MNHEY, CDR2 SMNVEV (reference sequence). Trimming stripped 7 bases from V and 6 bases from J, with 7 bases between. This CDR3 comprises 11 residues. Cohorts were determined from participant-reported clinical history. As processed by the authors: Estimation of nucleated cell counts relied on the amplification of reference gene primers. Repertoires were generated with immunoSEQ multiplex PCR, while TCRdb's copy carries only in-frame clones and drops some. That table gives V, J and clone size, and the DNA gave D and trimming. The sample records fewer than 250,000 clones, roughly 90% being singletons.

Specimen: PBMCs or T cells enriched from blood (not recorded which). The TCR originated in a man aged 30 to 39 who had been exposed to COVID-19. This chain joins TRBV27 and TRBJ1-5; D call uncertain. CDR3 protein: CASNQFQPQHF. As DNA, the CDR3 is TGTGCCAGCAATCAATTTCAGCCCCAGCATTTT.